The 20 T cell receptor beta chains presented below share a single source sample, sequenced in a study of CD8+ T cells in alopecia areata. Extraction of RNA preceded its reverse transcription into cDNA, which served as the sequencing template. Data came from immunoSEQ multiplex PCR; TCRdb stores just in-frame clones and leaves some out. The sample shows 170,000 or so clones, roughly 63% of them seen only once. The sample in question was CD4+ T cells sorted from blood, obtained at week 0. Receptors originate from a human donor with alopecia areata.

The gene calls are TRBV5-6 and TRBJ2-5; a possible D gene is TRBD1 (6 bases). From germline, CDR1 is SGHDT and CDR2 YYEEEE. The CDR3 is 16 amino acids. Trimming took off 2 bases at V and 8 bases at J, with 22 bases between the two ends. The CDR3 here is CASSFGTGSGGGTQYF. CDR3 coding DNA: TGTGCCAGCAGCTTCGGAACAGGGTCAGGTGGAGGTACCCAGTACTTC.

The chain combines TRBV19 with TRBJ1-5; 7 nucleotides match TRBD1. Germline V gene lookup returns CDR1 LNHDA and CDR2 SQIVND (reference sequence). V gave up 7 bases and J gave up 0 bases; unmatched junction bases: 15. The CDR3 length is 18 residues. The CDR3 region has the DNA TGTGCCAGTACCCGGGACAGAAATCCGTTTTATAGCAATCAGCCCCAGCATTTT. This gives the protein CASTRDRNPFYSNQPQHF.

The chain links TRBV29-1 to TRBJ2-3; tentatively, D is TRBD2 (7 bases). The CDR3 loop spans 15 amino acids. Per germline, CDR1 SQVTM and CDR2 ANQGSEA. Trimming took off 6 bases at V and 2 bases at J, with 18 bases between the two ends. The CDR3 region is CSVRRGAASTDTQYF. The CDR3 bases are TGCAGCGTCCGCCGGGGGGCCGCCTCCACAGATACGCAGTATTTT.

This clone was detected many times. The rearrangement uses TRBV30 and TRBJ1-2, with a tentative D call TRBD1 (5 bases). Germline V CDR1 and CDR2: GTSNPN, SVGIG (reference sequence). CDR3 size: 13 residues. The ends were cut back, 0 bases at V and 6 bases at J, with 11 bases in the middle. CDR3 bases: TGTGCCTGGAGTGTTCGGGGGTTGCATGGCTACACCTTC. This codes for CAWSVRGLHGYTF.

This chain connects TRBV29-1 to TRBJ1-2, with 8 bases lining up with TRBD1. Germline values: CDR1 SQVTM, CDR2 ANQGSEA. This CDR3 comprises 11 residues. The J segment lost 8 bases and the V segment lost 6 bases, leaving 5 bases of the junction unmatched. CDR3 bases: TGCAGCGTGTTCAGGGGGCAAGGCTACACCTTC. Translation: CSVFRGQGYTF.

The J gene is TRBJ2-5, the V gene TRBV7-9, with a weak D call TRBD2 (6 bases). Deletions cut 5 bases from V and 5 bases from J, with 21 bases between. This CDR3 is built from 16 residues. Germline CDR1 reads SEHNR; CDR2 reads FQNEAQ (reference sequence). The CDR3 loop is CASSAGLVGEVETQYF. As DNA, the CDR3 is TGTGCCAGCAGCGCTGGGCTGGTGGGGGAGGTTGAGACCCAGTACTTC.

This clone was counted a few times. CDR3 residues: CASSLTSDTQYF. Here the CDR3 DNA reads TGCGCCAGCAGCTTGACGTCAGATACGCAGTATTTT. The chain has TRBV5-1 and TRBJ2-3; D is unresolved. Per germline, CDR1 SGHRS and CDR2 YFSETQ. This CDR3 contains 12 residues. The V end lost 1 base, the J end lost 4 bases, and 4 bases lay between the germline ends. Complete variable domain (other parts from reference TRBV5-1 and TRBJ2-3): KAGVTQTPRYLIKTRGQQVTLSCSPISGHRSVSWYQQTPGQGLQFLFEYFSETQRNKGNFPGRFSGRQFSNSRSEMNVSTLELGDSALYLCASSLTSDTQYFGPGTRLTVL.

This clone was detected only once. The chain has TRBV11-2 and TRBJ1-4, with 7 bases identical to TRBD1. CDR1 and CDR2 from the germline V gene are SGHAT and FQNNGV. The CDR3 has 18 amino acids. Losses at the gene ends were 0 bases for V and 0 bases for J; bases not matched to a gene: 7. CDR3 coding DNA: TGTGCCAGCAGCTTAGACCGCGGTGGACAGGCAACTAATGAAAAACTGTTTTTT. Translated: CASSLDRGGQATNEKLFF. The variable domain in full, with the rest retrieved from reference TRBV11-2 and TRBJ1-4, is EAGVAQSPRYKIIEKRQSVAFWCNPISGHATLYWYQQILGQGPKLLIQFQNNGVVDDSQLPKDRFSAERLKGVDSTLKIQPAKLEDSAVYLCASSLDRGGQATNEKLFFGSGTQLSVL.

The J gene is TRBJ2-7, the V gene TRBV7-2, with D tentatively TRBD1 (6 bases). CDR1 is SGHTA, CDR2 FQGNSA, per germline. Trimming shortened V by 1 base and J by 3 bases, and 22 bases separated the two germline ends. This CDR3 comprises 18 residues. The CDR3 DNA reads TGTGCCAGCAGCTTAGGTCAACAGGGAGACAGTGGGATCTACGAGCAGTACTTC. It specifies CASSLGQQGDSGIYEQYF.

This clone was recorded only once. The chain joins TRBV5-1 to TRBJ2-2, with 9 bases that match TRBD2. Trimming at V came to 2 bases and at J to 0 bases, leaving 2 bases not matched to a gene. CDR3 length: 16 amino acids. Per the germline V gene, CDR1 is SGHRS and CDR2 is YFSETQ. The CDR3 DNA sequence: TGCGCCAGCAGCTTTAGCGGGGGCGCGAACACCGGGGAGCTGTTTTTT. Translated, it gives CASSFSGGANTGELFF.

On this clone: This sample also contains other DNA sequences that code for the same CDR3. The genes are TRBV4-3 and TRBJ1-2; D gene ambiguous. V was shortened by 1 base and J by 8 bases, with 11 bases between the two germline ends. CDR3 size: 13 residues. Germline V gives CDR1 LGHNA, CDR2 YSLEER. CDR3 in amino acids: CASSQGTGEGYTF. The CDR3 bases are TGCGCCAGCAGCCAAGGGACGGGCGAGGGCTACACCTTC.

The J gene is TRBJ2-6, the V gene TRBV7-2; 8 bases map to TRBD1. The length of the CDR3 is 15 residues. Germline CDR1 reads SGHTA; CDR2 reads FQGNSA. J was trimmed by 2 bases and V by 5 bases; bases with no gene match: 2. CDR3 loop: CASSRDRPGANVLTF. The CDR3 region has the DNA TGTGCCAGCAGCCGGGACAGGCCTGGGGCCAACGTCCTGACTTTC.

This clone was found a few times. The chain carries TRBV29-1 and TRBJ2-1; D unclear. Germline V gene data show CDR1 as SQVTM and CDR2 as ANQGSEA. The CDR3 sequence is 12 residues long. As DNA, the CDR3 is TGCTCTAGTGCCTCCTCCTACAATGAGCAGTTCTTC. Its translation is CSSASSYNEQFF.

The chain links TRBV5-1 to TRBJ2-7; TRBD1 matches at 8 bases. Germline CDR1 reads SGHRS; CDR2 reads YFSETQ. V dropped 4 bases and J dropped 8; count of bases not matched to a gene: 14. The CDR3 loop spans 15 amino acids. This CDR3 reads CASSPQLGQASQQYF. The CDR3 bases are TGCGCCAGCAGCCCCCAACTGGGACAGGCCTCCCAGCAGTACTTC.

The chain uses TRBV7-2 and TRBJ2-5; D is perhaps TRBD2 (7 bases). CDR3 size: 14 residues. V was clipped by 5 bases and J by 5 bases, with 15 bases between them. The germline CDR1 and CDR2 sequences are SGHTA and FQGNSA. The CDR3, as DNA: TGTGCCAGCAGCCCGACTAGGGGGGGGGAGACCCAGTACTTC. Encoded protein: CASSPTRGGETQYF.

This chain links TRBV4-3 with TRBJ1-5; no firm D call. CDR3 length: 15 amino acids. Per germline, CDR1 LGHNA and CDR2 YSLEER. The germline V and J ends were trimmed by 0 bases and 2 bases, with 8 bases remaining between them. For the CDR3, the DNA is TGCGCCAGCAGCCAAGAATTCACGGGCAATCAGCCCCAGCATTTT. Translated: CASSQEFTGNQPQHF.

The chain has TRBV10-3 and TRBJ2-2; 9 nucleotides line up with TRBD1. V trimming: 4 bases; J trimming: 6 bases; junction bases outside the gene matches: 9. The CDR3 spans 16 residues. Looked up from germline, CDR1 is ENHRY and CDR2 is SYGVKD. CDR3 loop: CAISVLGQGSSGELFF. In DNA form, the CDR3 reads TGTGCCATCAGTGTTCTGGGACAGGGTTCGTCCGGGGAGCTGTTTTTT.

This clone came up a few times. The chain couples TRBV30 to TRBJ1-2; tentative D call: TRBD1 (5 bases). The CDR3 sequence is 12 residues long. CDR1 is GTSNPN, CDR2 SVGIG, per germline (reference sequence). V lost 5 bases and J 5 bases, leaving 12 bases between the germline ends. CDR3: CAWAKKGYGYTF. CDR3 bases: TGTGCCTGGGCTAAAAAGGGGTATGGCTACACCTTC.

This chain uses TRBV14 with TRBJ2-7, with TRBD2 matching over 9 bases. Trimming cost V 4 bases and J 3 bases; bases outside gene matches: 10. The length of the CDR3 is 16 residues. Germline assignment: CDR1 SGHDN and CDR2 FVKESK. The CDR3 DNA follows: TGTGCCAGCAGCCCCTTGGGTCTAGCGGGGAACTACGAGCAGTACTTC. Its protein is CASSPLGLAGNYEQYF.

CDR3 nucleotides: TGTGCCAGCAGTTACGGTCAAGTTCAACATAATTCACCCCTCCACTTT. Its protein product is CASSYGQVQHNSPLHF. The rearrangement links TRBV6-5 to TRBJ1-6, with no clear D. Germline loops: CDR1 MNHEY, CDR2 SVGAGI. The CDR3 has 16 residues. Trimming removed 2 bases from V and 5 bases from J, with 13 bases in between.